Listed below are T cell receptor beta chains from one sample, sequenced in a study of neurological immune-mediated disorders. Via MiXCR, TCRdb re-called the 5' RACE reads, giving one row per CDR3 protein. The table includes roughly 76,000 distinct CDR3 sequences, 3.2% detected once. The source material was PBMCs. These receptors were obtained from a woman aged 45 to 65 with multiple sclerosis. Both conserved end residues are part of each CDR3. A D gene is named only where the DNA matches it firmly. Clone size is given for some rows only: seen once, a few or many times, or a class if the clone is expanded.

>many|.|TRBV5-1|TRBJ2-1
CASSRSGTALGGEQFF
TGCGCCAGCAGCAGATCCGGGACAGCCCTGGGAGGTGAGCAGTTCTTC
>many|.|TRBV12-3/TRBV12-4|TRBJ1-5
CASSLTRLNQPQHF
TGTGCCAGCAGTTTGACCAGGCTGAATCAGCCCCAGCATTTT
>many|.|TRBV5-6|TRBJ2-2
CASSLRPLNTGELFF
TGTGCCAGCAGCTTGAGGCCTTTGAACACCGGGGAGCTGTTTTTT
>.|.|TRBV7-7|TRBJ2-5
CASSFAREETQYF
TGTGCTAGCAGCTTCGCCAGGGAAGAGACCCAGTACTTC
>many|.|TRBV5-1|TRBJ2-1
CASSPGPGEEQFF
TGCGCCAGCAGCCCCGGACCCGGCGAGGAGCAGTTCTTC
>many|TRBD2|TRBV20-1|TRBJ2-3
CSARDPREASTDTQYF
TGCAGTGCTAGAGACCCGCGGGAGGCGAGCACAGATACGCAGTATTTT
>many|TRBD2|TRBV20-1|TRBJ2-3
CSAQLAGGPDTQYF
TGCAGTGCTCAACTAGCGGGGGGGCCAGATACGCAGTATTTT
>many|.|TRBV6-2/TRBV6-3|TRBJ2-1
CASSYSVVRIEQFF
TGTGCCAGCAGTTACTCGGTAGTTCGGATTGAGCAGTTCTTC
>many|TRBD1|TRBV11-2|TRBJ1-1
CASSPLRQGGTEAFF
TGTGCCAGCAGCCCCCTCCGACAGGGCGGGACTGAAGCTTTCTTT
>many|TRBD2|TRBV7-2|TRBJ2-2
CASSLAASGLTGELFF
TGTGCCAGCAGCTTAGCGGCTAGCGGGCTCACCGGGGAGCTGTTTTTT
>many|.|TRBV7-8|TRBJ1-1
CASSLGTLEAFF
TGTGCCAGCAGCTTGGGGACACTTGAAGCTTTCTTT
>many|.|TRBV20-1|TRBJ2-5
CSATRETQYF
TGCAGTGCCACCCGGGAGACCCAGTACTTC
>many|.|TRBV11-2|TRBJ2-3
CASSPPRLGSTPDTQYF
TGTGCCAGCAGCCCCCCCAGGTTGGGCTCTACCCCAGATACGCAGTATTTT
>many|.|TRBV10-3|TRBJ2-1
CAISELEQSSYNEQFF
TGTGCCATCAGTGAGTTAGAACAGAGCTCCTACAATGAGCAGTTCTTC
>many|TRBD1|TRBV5-1|TRBJ2-5
CASSLDATGGGETQYF
TGCGCCAGCAGCTTGGATGCGACAGGGGGCGGAGAGACCCAGTACTTC
>many|TRBD2|TRBV12-3/TRBV12-4|TRBJ2-1
CASSFSGRAGNEQFF
TGTGCCAGCAGTTTTAGCGGGAGGGCCGGAAATGAGCAGTTCTTC
>many|TRBD1|TRBV19|TRBJ1-1
CASSPGTGVGTEAFF
TGTGCCAGTAGTCCCGGGACAGGGGTGGGCACTGAAGCTTTCTTT
>many|TRBD2|TRBV12-3/TRBV12-4|TRBJ2-7
CASSLGRGRDEQYF
TGTGCCAGCAGTTTAGGCCGCGGGAGGGACGAGCAGTACTTC
>.|.|TRBV4-2|TRBJ1-3
CASSQPGTQGNTIYF
TGTGCCAGCAGCCAACCAGGGACACAAGGAAACACCATATATTTT
>many|.|TRBV28|TRBJ2-2
CASSFAGGTGELFF
TGTGCCAGCAGTTTCGCTGGGGGAACCGGGGAGCTGTTTTTT
>many|.|TRBV20-1|TRBJ2-7
CSAELPPRAIGYEQYF
TGCAGTGCCGAACTCCCCCCCCGTGCCATAGGGTACGAGCAGTACTTC
>many|.|TRBV20-1|TRBJ2-7
CSARSGNLYEQYF
TGCAGTGCTAGGTCCGGGAACCTCTACGAGCAGTACTTC
>many|.|TRBV12-3/TRBV12-4|TRBJ1-2
CASSSSGLYGYTF
TGTGCCAGCAGTTCGAGCGGACTCTATGGCTACACCTTC
>many|.|TRBV20-1|TRBJ2-1
CSALRFGYEQFF
TGCAGTGCATTACGGTTCGGGTATGAGCAGTTCTTC
>many|.|TRBV5-6|TRBJ1-5
CASSSSLGRGRNQPQHF
TGTGCCAGCAGCTCTTCCTTGGGGAGGGGGAGGAATCAGCCCCAGCATTTT
>many|TRBD1|TRBV7-2|TRBJ2-7
CASSYGTGDSYEQYF
TGTGCCAGCAGCTACGGGACAGGAGACTCCTACGAGCAGTACTTC
>many|.|TRBV5-1|TRBJ2-5
CASSLMSGTAETQYF
TGCGCCAGCAGCTTGATGTCGGGGACGGCAGAGACCCAGTACTTC
>many|TRBD1|TRBV6-2/TRBV6-3|TRBJ1-1
CASSRPDRGRGAFF
TGTGCCAGCAGTCGACCGGACAGGGGGCGCGGAGCTTTCTTT
>many|.|TRBV5-4|TRBJ2-5
CASSTDRDTQYF
TGTGCCAGCAGCACCGACCGGGACACCCAGTACTTC
>many|TRBD1|TRBV18|TRBJ2-5
CASSPGTGYQETQYF
TGTGCCAGCTCACCCGGGACAGGGTACCAAGAGACCCAGTACTTC
>many|.|TRBV12-3/TRBV12-4|TRBJ2-5
CASRGGETQYF
TGTGCCAGCAGGGGCGGAGAGACCCAGTACTTC
>many|.|TRBV5-1|TRBJ2-1
CASSGTLPVQFF
TGCGCCAGCAGCGGGACCCTGCCAGTGCAGTTCTTC
>many|.|TRBV27|TRBJ2-1
CASSLSGSWADNEQFF
TGTGCCAGCAGTCTCTCCGGGTCGTGGGCGGACAATGAGCAGTTCTTC
>many|.|TRBV20-1|TRBJ1-6
CSARPGSNSPLHF
TGCAGTGCTAGGCCAGGGTCGAATTCACCCCTCCACTTT
>many|.|TRBV4-3|TRBJ2-6
CASSQDRAGRGANVLTF
TGCGCCAGCAGCCAAGACAGGGCGGGGCGAGGGGCCAACGTCCTGACTTTC